This is a list of T cell receptor beta chains from one sample in a study of PD-1 blockade in classical Hodgkin lymphoma. The assay was immunoSEQ multiplex PCR, and TCRdb's table has in-frame clones only and misses some. The sample lists some 18,000 clones, roughly 83% occurring once. The sample here was peripheral blood mononuclear cells (PBMCs), taken before the second cycle of nivolumab. The source of these receptors is a human donor with classical Hodgkin lymphoma. Both conserved end residues are part of each CDR3. Fields, in order: V gene, clone size, D gene, J gene, CDR3 protein, CDR3 DNA. D genes are given only for firm matches. Not all rows give a size; the values are once, few, many and, for expanded clones, a class.

V: TRBV7-2
size: .
D: .
J: TRBJ2-5
CDR3: CASSLQETQYF
DNA: TGTGCCAGCAGCCTACAAGAGACCCAGTACTTC

V: TRBV19
size: .
D: .
J: TRBJ2-1
CDR3: CASKGQSSYNEQFF
DNA: TGTGCCAGTAAAGGACAGTCAAGCTACAATGAGCAGTTCTTC

V: TRBV13
size: few
D: .
J: TRBJ1-1
CDR3: CASSLQGNTEAFF
DNA: TGTGCCAGCAGCCTTCAGGGGAACACTGAAGCTTTCTTT

V: TRBV19
size: .
D: .
J: TRBJ1-4
CDR3: CASSGIPMQEKLFF
DNA: TGTGCCAGTAGTGGGATCCCTATGCAGGAAAAACTGTTTTTT

V: TRBV2
size: few
D: .
J: TRBJ1-1
CDR3: CASSKTGPGTEAFF
DNA: TGTGCCAGCAGTAAGACAGGTCCAGGGACTGAAGCTTTCTTT

V: TRBV6-1
size: few
D: .
J: TRBJ1-1
CDR3: CASSEGQAASTEAFF
DNA: TGTGCCAGCAGTGAAGGGCAGGCGGCAAGCACTGAAGCTTTCTTT

V: TRBV5-5
size: .
D: TRBD1
J: TRBJ2-1
CDR3: CASSPTGGVSSSYNEQFF
DNA: TGTGCCAGCAGTCCGACAGGGGGCGTATCGAGCTCCTACAATGAGCAGTTCTTC

V: TRBV5-1
size: .
D: TRBD2
J: TRBJ2-3
CDR3: CASSRGTSGTDTQYF
DNA: TGCGCCAGCAGCCGAGGGACTAGCGGCACAGATACGCAGTATTTT

V: TRBV15
size: .
D: .
J: TRBJ1-1
CDR3: CATTQGAGRAFF
DNA: TGTGCCACCACCCAAGGGGCAGGGCGGGCTTTCTTT

V: TRBV5-6
size: few
D: .
J: TRBJ1-2
CDR3: CASSPTQVLSRCTF
DNA: TGTGCCAGCAGCCCCACCCAGGTCCTGTCTCGGTGCACCTTC

V: TRBV11-2
size: .
D: TRBD1
J: TRBJ1-2
CDR3: CASSSDPGTGSQYGYTF
DNA: TGTGCCAGCAGCTCGGACCCCGGGACAGGGAGTCAGTATGGCTACACCTTC

V: TRBV7-6
size: .
D: TRBD1
J: TRBJ2-7
CDR3: CASSLEGAKVQEQYF
DNA: TGTGCCAGCAGCTTAGAGGGGGCGAAGGTCCAAGAGCAGTACTTC

V: TRBV7-7
size: .
D: .
J: TRBJ2-1
CDR3: CASSLGGSDYNEQFF
DNA: TGTGCCAGCAGCTTAGGCGGTAGCGATTACAATGAGCAGTTCTTC

V: TRBV28
size: .
D: TRBD1
J: TRBJ2-2
CDR3: CASSLAQGALNTGELFF
DNA: TGTGCCAGCAGTCTGGCCCAGGGGGCATTGAACACCGGGGAGCTGTTTTTT

V: TRBV4-3
size: .
D: .
J: TRBJ2-7
CDR3: CASSQTEASTYEQYF
DNA: TGCGCCAGCAGCCAGACAGAGGCCAGTACCTACGAGCAGTACTTC

V: TRBV29-1
size: few
D: .
J: TRBJ2-1
CDR3: CSVEDFRERNNEQFF
DNA: TGCAGCGTTGAAGATTTCCGGGAGCGTAATAATGAGCAGTTCTTC

V: TRBV4-3
size: once
D: TRBD2
J: TRBJ2-7
CDR3: CASSQIAGYSYEQYF
DNA: TGCGCCAGCAGCCAAATAGCGGGGTACTCCTACGAGCAGTACTTC

V: TRBV25-1
size: .
D: .
J: TRBJ1-4
CDR3: CASSELEVNNEKLFF
DNA: TGTGCCAGCAGTGAATTGGAAGTAAATAATGAAAAACTGTTTTTT

V: TRBV9
size: .
D: TRBD2
J: TRBJ2-2
CDR3: CASSPRGAGGGTGELFF
DNA: TGTGCCAGCAGCCCTAGAGGGGCGGGAGGCGGAACCGGGGAGCTGTTTTTT

V: TRBV7-9
size: .
D: TRBD2
J: TRBJ2-3
CDR3: CASSLPVLAPSTDTQYF
DNA: TGTGCCAGCAGCTTACCGGTACTAGCGCCGAGCACAGATACGCAGTATTTT

V: TRBV6-1
size: .
D: .
J: TRBJ1-6
CDR3: CASSEYSRSSYNSPLHF
DNA: TGTGCCAGCAGTGAATACAGCAGAAGCTCCTATAATTCACCCCTCCACTTT

V: TRBV19
size: few
D: .
J: TRBJ2-6
CDR3: CASSNLGSSGANVLTF
DNA: TGTGCCAGTAGTAATCTGGGCAGCTCTGGGGCCAACGTCCTGACTTTC

V: TRBV5-6
size: .
D: .
J: TRBJ1-1
CDR3: CASSFGWVNTEAFF
DNA: TGTGCCAGCAGCTTTGGTTGGGTGAACACTGAAGCTTTCTTT

V: TRBV5-5
size: .
D: .
J: TRBJ1-5
CDR3: CASSLTLESKPQHF
DNA: TGTGCCAGCAGCTTGACATTGGAATCTAAGCCCCAGCATTTT

V: TRBV18
size: .
D: TRBD1
J: TRBJ1-1
CDR3: CASSIGQGANTEAFF
DNA: TGTGCCAGCTCAATCGGACAGGGGGCGAACACTGAAGCTTTCTTT

V: TRBV2
size: .
D: TRBD2
J: TRBJ2-7
CDR3: CASSERAGGYEQYF
DNA: TGTGCCAGCAGTGAACGAGCGGGGGGGTACGAGCAGTACTTC

V: TRBV18
size: .
D: .
J: TRBJ2-6
CDR3: CASSPGTRSSGANVLTF
DNA: TGTGCCAGCTCACCGGGGACGCGAAGCTCTGGGGCCAACGTCCTGACTTTC

V: TRBV6-5
size: .
D: .
J: TRBJ1-5
CDR3: CQFQVQPQHF
DNA: TGTCAGTTCCAAGTCCAGCCCCAGCATTTT

V: TRBV11-3
size: .
D: .
J: TRBJ2-2
CDR3: CASSSRDTGELFF
DNA: TGTGCCAGCAGCTCCCGAGACACCGGGGAGCTGTTTTTT

V: TRBV28
size: .
D: .
J: TRBJ2-7
CDR3: CASMKSSYEQYF
DNA: TGTGCCAGCATGAAGTCCTCCTACGAGCAGTACTTC

V: TRBV30
size: .
D: .
J: TRBJ1-5
CDR3: CAWSEGSGGHSNQPQHF
DNA: TGTGCCTGGAGTGAGGGCAGCGGTGGGCATAGCAATCAGCCCCAGCATTTT

V: TRBV30
size: .
D: TRBD1
J: TRBJ2-5
CDR3: CAWSFRRQGVEETQYF
DNA: TGTGCCTGGAGCTTCCGGAGACAGGGGGTCGAGGAGACCCAGTACTTC

V: TRBV10-2
size: .
D: .
J: TRBJ1-6
CDR3: CASSLTGTPQNNSPLHF
DNA: TGCGCCAGCAGTCTAACAGGGACTCCCCAGAATAATTCACCCCTCCACTTT

V: TRBV2
size: .
D: .
J: TRBJ1-5
CDR3: CASSETGHQPQHF
DNA: TGTGCCAGCAGTGAAACTGGCCATCAGCCCCAGCATTTT

V: TRBV27
size: .
D: TRBD1
J: TRBJ1-5
CDR3: CASSLTGARRPQHF
DNA: TGTGCCAGCAGTCTCACAGGGGCGCGTCGGCCCCAGCATTTT

V: TRBV30
size: few
D: .
J: TRBJ2-1
CDR3: CAGSQRAAYNEQFF
DNA: TGTGCCGGATCCCAGCGGGCGGCGTACAATGAGCAGTTCTTC

V: TRBV9
size: .
D: TRBD2
J: TRBJ2-1
CDR3: CASSVRLAGHNEQFF
DNA: TGTGCCAGCAGCGTAAGACTAGCGGGGCACAATGAGCAGTTCTTC

V: TRBV28
size: .
D: .
J: TRBJ1-3
CDR3: CASSLFRDSGNTIYF
DNA: TGTGCCAGCAGTTTGTTCAGAGACTCTGGAAACACCATATATTTT

V: TRBV6-5
size: .
D: .
J: TRBJ1-1
CDR3: CASRTPTGKVTEAFF
DNA: TGTGCCAGCAGAACCCCCACAGGGAAAGTCACTGAAGCTTTCTTT

V: TRBV30
size: .
D: TRBD1
J: TRBJ2-2
CDR3: CAWGPWDRAAGELFF
DNA: TGTGCCTGGGGACCTTGGGACAGGGCCGCCGGGGAGCTGTTTTTT